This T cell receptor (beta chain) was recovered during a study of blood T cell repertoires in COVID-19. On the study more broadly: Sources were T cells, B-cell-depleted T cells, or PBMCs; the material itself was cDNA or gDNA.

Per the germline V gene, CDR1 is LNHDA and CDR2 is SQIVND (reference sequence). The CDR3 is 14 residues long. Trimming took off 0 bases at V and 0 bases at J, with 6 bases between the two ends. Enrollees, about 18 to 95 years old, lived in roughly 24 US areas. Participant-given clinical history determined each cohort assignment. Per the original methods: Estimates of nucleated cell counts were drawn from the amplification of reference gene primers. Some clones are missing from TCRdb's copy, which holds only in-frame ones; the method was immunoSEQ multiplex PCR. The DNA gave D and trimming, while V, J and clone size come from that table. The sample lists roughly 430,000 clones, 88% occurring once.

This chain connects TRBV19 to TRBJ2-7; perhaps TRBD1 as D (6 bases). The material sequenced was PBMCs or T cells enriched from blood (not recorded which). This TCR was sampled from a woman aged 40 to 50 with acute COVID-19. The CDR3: CASSIEDSSYEQYF. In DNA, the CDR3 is TGTGCCAGTAGTATAGAGGACAGCTCCTACGAGCAGTACTTC.